The 9 T cell receptor beta chains given below trace back to one sample, sequenced in a study of T cell clonotyping in hematopoietic cell transplantation. Assay used: immunoSEQ multiplex PCR; TCRdb lists only in-frame clones, some missing. The profile shows some 9,100 clones, roughly 80% of them singletons. This specimen consisted of peripheral blood mononuclear cells, obtained 180 days after allogeneic stem cell transplant. These receptors were taken from a female patient aged 50-59 years who had an allogeneic stem cell transplant from an unrelated donor, so the T cells may come from the graft donor. Some clones in this sample may be carry-over from other donors' samples.

The rearrangement links TRBV2 to TRBJ1-2; unclear D gene. The germline V and J ends were trimmed by 1 base and 6 bases, with 0 bases remaining between them. The V gene's germline CDR1 is SNHLY and CDR2 FYNNEI. There are 10 residues in the CDR3. The CDR3, as DNA: TGTGCCAGCAGTGAAGATGGCTACACCTTC. Amino acid sequence: CASSEDGYTF.

The chain is built from TRBV2 and TRBJ1-2; 7 bases agree with TRBD1. Trimming at V came to 6 bases and at J to 13 bases, leaving 8 bases not matched to a gene. This CDR3 is built from 11 residues. Germline values: CDR1 SNHLY, CDR2 FYNNEI. CDR3 sequence (DNA): TGTGCCAGCAGCCAGGAGGGGGCATTCACCTTC. This sequence encodes CASSQEGAFTF.

The gene calls are TRBV25-1 and TRBJ1-6; 12 nucleotides match TRBD1. With V trimmed by 8 bases and J by 13 bases, 9 bases remained unmatched. The CDR3 totals 14 residues. Per the germline V gene, CDR1 is MGHDK and CDR2 is SYGVNS. The CDR3 DNA reads as TGTGCCAGCCCCCTGGGACAGGGGGCGCATCCCCTCCACTTT. Translating gives CASPLGQGAHPLHF.

The chain has TRBV11-2 and TRBJ2-1, with D perhaps TRBD1 (5 bases). The CDR3 loop spans 13 amino acids. CDR1 and CDR2 from the germline V gene are SGHAT and FQNNGV. V shed 4 bases and J shed 10 bases, with 14 bases lying between them. The CDR3 protein is CASSSGQGLEQFF. The CDR3 nucleotides read TGTGCCAGCAGCTCCGGGCAGGGCTTGGAGCAGTTCTTC.

In this sample, this clone turned up once. The chain combines TRBV7-9 with TRBJ1-1; no firm D call. The germline V gene encodes CDR1 SEHNR and CDR2 FQNEAQ (reference sequence). V was pared by 1 base and J by 0 bases, with 3 bases between. This CDR3 contains 13 residues. The DNA for the CDR3 is TGTGCCAGCAGCTTAGGGATGAACACTGAAGCTTTCTTT. Translated: CASSLGMNTEAFF.

As regards this clone: A junction boundary mismatches the germline segment, possibly from a read error. J is TRBJ1-1 and V is TRBV19; TRBD1 might be the D (5 bases). The germline V gene has CDR1 LNHDA and CDR2 SQIVND (reference sequence). The CDR3 loop spans 14 amino acids. CDR3 coding DNA: TGTGCCACCCGGTATCCGGGGGTGAATACTGAAGCTTTCTTT. Translation: CATRYPGVNTEAFF.

The rearrangement links TRBV5-6 to TRBJ1-2; 11 positions match TRBD1. This CDR3 is 13 amino acids long. Germline V CDR1 and CDR2: SGHDT, YYEEEE. Trimming cost V 4 bases and J 8 bases; bases outside gene matches: 4. Here the CDR3 DNA reads TGTGCCAGCAGCGGACAGGGGGCCTACGGCTACACCTTC. It is translated as CASSGQGAYGYTF.

The chain is built from TRBV7-8 and TRBJ2-7; the D gene is possibly TRBD1 (6 bases). The CDR3 runs 14 residues. CDR1 is SGHVS and CDR2 is FQNEAQ in the germline V gene. V lost 0 bases to trimming and J lost 3 bases, with 9 bases between them. The CDR3 region is CASSLAGHSYEQYF. CDR3 nucleotides: TGTGCCAGCAGCTTAGCGGGACATAGCTACGAGCAGTACTTC.

The chain carries TRBV20-1 and TRBJ2-7; D remains ambiguous. Trimming took 3 bases from V and 3 from J, leaving 6 bases between them. The length of the CDR3 is 11 residues. CDR1 is DFQATT, CDR2 SNEGSKA, per germline (reference sequence). Here the CDR3 DNA reads TGCAGTGCTAGTGGGGACTACGAGCAGTACTTC. Protein: CSASGDYEQYF.